The subject of this entry is one T cell receptor (beta chain). Its antigen is unidentified. This specimen comes from a study of cytomegalovirus exposure and HLA in healthy donors. Study-level information: Membership in the Caucasian-associated ancestry cluster was found for 75% to 85% of approximately 380 genotyped donors. Findings of the study overall: Overall, approximately 180 TCR beta chains were annotated as cytomegalovirus-associated. For most TCR beta V segments, an earlier analysis put the productive rate at about 87% or about 30% of the time.

60 Vbeta and 13 Jbeta primers were used in PCR. Data came from immunoSEQ multiplex PCR; TCRdb stores just in-frame clones and leaves some out. The table has 90,000 to 120,000 clones, about 74% seen once. The V and J ends lost 3 bases and 1 base, in that order; junction bases with no gene match: 3. The CDR3 loop spans 16 amino acids. Germline CDR1 reads LGHNA; CDR2 reads YSLEER. The rearrangement links TRBV4-3 to TRBJ2-1; 10 positions agree with TRBD2. The clonotype comes from a woman between 35 and 50 years old in good health and CMV-seropositive. The specimen sequenced was PBMCs. This chain's CDR3 is CASSHLAGESYNEQFF. CDR3 coding DNA: TGCGCCAGCAGCCACCTAGCGGGGGAATCCTACAATGAGCAGTTCTTC.